Listed below are T cell receptor beta chains from one sample, sequenced in a study of cytomegalovirus exposure and HLA in healthy donors. Profiled with immunoSEQ multiplex PCR; TCRdb holds only in-frame clones, not every one. The sample lists 100,000 to 150,000 clones, about two thirds seen once, with less than 4.5% in the top ten. The specimen was PBMCs. The receptors were gathered from a man between 25 and 39 years old in good health and CMV-seronegative. Each CDR3 is given with its conserved first and last residue. A D gene is named only where the DNA matches it firmly. Not all rows give a size; the values are once, few, many and, for expanded clones, a class.

D gene: -; J gene: TRBJ2-7; V gene: TRBV4-3; clone size: -; CDR3 DNA: TGCGCCAGCAGCCAAGATCGTCATTCGACAGCCTACGAGCAGTACTTC; CDR3 protein: CASSQDRHSTAYEQYF
D gene: TRBD1; J gene: TRBJ1-1; V gene: TRBV6-5; clone size: -; CDR3 DNA: TGTGCCAGCAGCAGGGACAGGGAAGCTTTCTTT; CDR3 protein: CASSRDREAFF
D gene: -; J gene: TRBJ1-2; V gene: TRBV13; clone size: -; CDR3 DNA: TGTGCCAGCAGCTTAGGTAACTCTAACTATGGCTACACCTTC; CDR3 protein: CASSLGNSNYGYTF
D gene: -; J gene: TRBJ2-1; V gene: TRBV29-1; clone size: -; CDR3 DNA: TGCAGCGTTGAAGTAGGACTCCCCTACAATGAGCAGTTCTTC; CDR3 protein: CSVEVGLPYNEQFF
D gene: -; J gene: TRBJ1-1; V gene: TRBV5-1; clone size: -; CDR3 DNA: TGCGCCAGCGGCTTCGGGGGGTCCACTGAAGCTTTCTTT; CDR3 protein: CASGFGGSTEAFF
D gene: -; J gene: TRBJ2-1; V gene: TRBV6-6; clone size: once; CDR3 DNA: TGTGCCAGCAGTTCTCGCTTGACAGAGCCCAACAATGAGCAGTTCTTC; CDR3 protein: CASSSRLTEPNNEQFF
D gene: -; J gene: TRBJ1-5; V gene: TRBV27; clone size: -; CDR3 DNA: TGTGCCAGCCTCGGCGGGGCGAACAATCAGCCCCAGCATTTT; CDR3 protein: CASLGGANNQPQHF
D gene: TRBD2; J gene: TRBJ2-3; V gene: TRBV5-5; clone size: few; CDR3 DNA: TGTGCCAGCAGCTTGGGGACTAGCGGCCGCACAGATACGCAGTATTTT; CDR3 protein: CASSLGTSGRTDTQYF
D gene: TRBD1; J gene: TRBJ2-7; V gene: TRBV10-3; clone size: once; CDR3 DNA: TGTGCCATCATGGGGACAGGGGCCTACGAGCAGTACTTC; CDR3 protein: CAIMGTGAYEQYF
D gene: -; J gene: TRBJ1-2; V gene: TRBV28; clone size: -; CDR3 DNA: TGTGCCAGCAGTTTCGGGGGGGAGTACCAGTTTGGCTACACCTTC; CDR3 protein: CASSFGGEYQFGYTF
D gene: -; J gene: TRBJ2-7; V gene: TRBV7-2; clone size: few; CDR3 DNA: TGTGCCAGCAGCCCCCCCGGGGGGCAGGGATTAAACGAGCAGTACTTC; CDR3 protein: CASSPPGGQGLNEQYF
D gene: TRBD2; J gene: TRBJ2-1; V gene: TRBV7-2; clone size: -; CDR3 DNA: TGTGCCAGCAGCTTAGCGGGGCTAGCGGGGAGCTCCTACAATGAGCAGTTCTTC; CDR3 protein: CASSLAGLAGSSYNEQFF
D gene: TRBD1; J gene: TRBJ1-4; V gene: TRBV6-1; clone size: -; CDR3 DNA: TGTGCCAGCAGTCCCCAGACAGGGGGAGGTGAAAAACTGTTTTTT; CDR3 protein: CASSPQTGGGEKLFF
D gene: TRBD1; J gene: TRBJ1-2; V gene: TRBV18; clone size: -; CDR3 DNA: TGTGCCAGCTCACCCCGGACAGGCCCAGGGTATGGCTACACCTTC; CDR3 protein: CASSPRTGPGYGYTF
D gene: -; J gene: TRBJ1-4; V gene: TRBV4-3; clone size: -; CDR3 DNA: TGCGCCAGCAGCCAAGAGAGTCTCGGGGAAAAACTGTTTTTT; CDR3 protein: CASSQESLGEKLFF
D gene: TRBD2; J gene: TRBJ2-5; V gene: TRBV25-1; clone size: -; CDR3 DNA: TGTGCCAGCAGTGATCTGGTTGGCGGGGGGGCACCACGAGAGACCCAGTACTTC; CDR3 protein: CASSDLVGGGAPRETQYF
D gene: -; J gene: TRBJ1-1; V gene: TRBV6-5; clone size: few; CDR3 DNA: TGTGCCAGCAGTTACTCAGACAGTTTTGAAGCTTTCTTT; CDR3 protein: CASSYSDSFEAFF
D gene: TRBD2; J gene: TRBJ2-1; V gene: TRBV4-1; clone size: few; CDR3 DNA: TGCGCCAGCAGCCAAGTAGCGGGGGGATTCTACAATGAGCAGTTCTTC; CDR3 protein: CASSQVAGGFYNEQFF
D gene: -; J gene: TRBJ1-1; V gene: TRBV10-2; clone size: few; CDR3 DNA: TGCGCAACCGGGATGAACACTGAAGCTTTCTTT; CDR3 protein: CATGMNTEAFF
D gene: -; J gene: TRBJ1-2; V gene: TRBV5-4; clone size: -; CDR3 DNA: TGTGCCAGCAGCTTGGGGGCAGGGGCGGTACAAGGCTACACCTTC; CDR3 protein: CASSLGAGAVQGYTF
D gene: -; J gene: TRBJ2-5; V gene: TRBV7-8; clone size: -; CDR3 DNA: TGTGCCAGCAGCCCGACAGTTCAAGAGACCCAGTACTTC; CDR3 protein: CASSPTVQETQYF
D gene: TRBD2; J gene: TRBJ2-5; V gene: TRBV7-9; clone size: -; CDR3 DNA: TGTGCCAGCAGCTTTAGCGGGGGAGAGACCCAGTACTTC; CDR3 protein: CASSFSGGETQYF
D gene: -; J gene: TRBJ2-4; V gene: TRBV5-4; clone size: once; CDR3 DNA: TGTGCCAGCAGCAACGGACTAAGCCAAAACATTCAGTACTTC; CDR3 protein: CASSNGLSQNIQYF
D gene: -; J gene: TRBJ2-7; V gene: TRBV4-1; clone size: -; CDR3 DNA: TGCGCCAGCAGCCAAGGCGTCGCAGGGCTCTCCTACGAGCAGTACTTC; CDR3 protein: CASSQGVAGLSYEQYF
D gene: -; J gene: TRBJ1-2; V gene: TRBV5-1; clone size: -; CDR3 DNA: TGCGCCAGCAGCCAGTATACGGGATGGGGCTACACCTTC; CDR3 protein: CASSQYTGWGYTF
D gene: -; J gene: TRBJ2-5; V gene: TRBV5-4; clone size: -; CDR3 DNA: TGTGCCAGCAGCTTGGGGGGCCCGTCCCAAGAGACCCAGTACTTC; CDR3 protein: CASSLGGPSQETQYF
D gene: -; J gene: TRBJ1-6; V gene: TRBV4-2; clone size: few; CDR3 DNA: TGTGCCAGCAGGACAGATCTTTATAATTCACCCCTCCACTTT; CDR3 protein: CASRTDLYNSPLHF
D gene: -; J gene: TRBJ2-5; V gene: TRBV25-1; clone size: -; CDR3 DNA: TGTGCCAGAGACAGTTTGCAAGAGACCCAGTACTTC; CDR3 protein: CARDSLQETQYF
D gene: TRBD1; J gene: TRBJ2-3; V gene: TRBV7-2; clone size: once; CDR3 DNA: TGTGCCAGCAGCGATAGACAGGGGGGCACAGATACGCAGTATTTT; CDR3 protein: CASSDRQGGTDTQYF
D gene: TRBD2; J gene: TRBJ2-7; V gene: TRBV6-1; clone size: once; CDR3 DNA: TGTGCCAGCCCAAGGGGGAGCGGGGGATCCTACGAGCAGTACTTC; CDR3 protein: CASPRGSGGSYEQYF
D gene: -; J gene: TRBJ1-2; V gene: TRBV7-9; clone size: -; CDR3 DNA: TGTTCCAGCAGCTCGATGACAGAAAAAAACTATGGCTACACCTTC; CDR3 protein: CSSSSMTEKNYGYTF
D gene: TRBD1; J gene: TRBJ1-1; V gene: TRBV7-2; clone size: -; CDR3 DNA: TGTGCCAGCAGCGTCGGACAGGGCACTGAAGCTTTCTTT; CDR3 protein: CASSVGQGTEAFF
D gene: TRBD1; J gene: TRBJ1-4; V gene: TRBV10-3; clone size: -; CDR3 DNA: TGTGCCTCACGACAGGGGAATGAAAAACTGTTTTTT; CDR3 protein: CASRQGNEKLFF
D gene: -; J gene: TRBJ1-5; V gene: TRBV6-6; clone size: -; CDR3 DNA: TGTGCCAGCAGCCGACAGGCGTATAGCAATCAGCCCCAGCATTTT; CDR3 protein: CASSRQAYSNQPQHF
D gene: -; J gene: TRBJ1-6; V gene: TRBV5-1; clone size: -; CDR3 DNA: TGCGCCAGCAGCTTGGAAGCCCATAATTCACCCCTCCACTTT; CDR3 protein: CASSLEAHNSPLHF
D gene: TRBD1; J gene: TRBJ1-3; V gene: TRBV30; clone size: -; CDR3 DNA: TGTGCCTGGAGGGCGACAGGGGGAAACACCATATATTTT; CDR3 protein: CAWRATGGNTIYF
D gene: -; J gene: TRBJ2-7; V gene: TRBV6-1; clone size: -; CDR3 DNA: TGTGCCAGCAGGACAAGTGTCTCCTACGAGCAGTACTTC; CDR3 protein: CASRTSVSYEQYF
D gene: TRBD1; J gene: TRBJ2-1; V gene: TRBV5-1; clone size: -; CDR3 DNA: TGCGCCAGCAGCAGGGGACAGATCTACAATGAGCAGTTCTTC; CDR3 protein: CASSRGQIYNEQFF
D gene: TRBD1; J gene: TRBJ2-1; V gene: TRBV13; clone size: -; CDR3 DNA: TGTGCCAGCAGCACGGGGACAGGGGATGAGCAGTTCTTC; CDR3 protein: CASSTGTGDEQFF